The clone carrying this TCR delta chain was recorded at least ten times. The antigen is undetermined. TCRdb reanalysed the multiplex PCR reads with CATT. The sample yields under 65,000 delta-chain clones, about 1.5% seen once. Vgamma9/Vdelta2+ and Vdelta2-negative gammadelta T cells were flow-sorted from PBMC for bulk sequencing. The sample originates from a study of γδ T cells in repeated Plasmodium falciparum infection. Study-level points and caveats: Malian children's Vdelta2-negative repertoires appeared more expanded and less diverse than Australians'.

The V gene's germline CDR1 is TVYSNPD and CDR2 GDNSRS (reference sequence). Losses at the gene ends were 3 bases for V and 0 bases for J; bases not matched to a gene: 20. The CDR3 loop spans 19 amino acids. This chain uses TRDV3 with TRDJ1; 9 positions agree with TRDD3. Specimen: gamma-delta T cells from blood. The clonotype comes from a pool of human donors (malaria-infected and uninfected, not separated). The CDR3, as DNA: TGTGCCTTAAACATGATCCCCAGACTGGGGGACCCATACACCGATAAACTCATCTTT. It encodes CALNMIPRLGDPYTDKLIF.